The source of this TCR beta chain is a study of T cell responses to AZD1222 COVID-19 vaccine. General study findings and limits: Unmutated variant regions reportedly attract nearly half of all spike-specific TCRs. Mostly white British, mostly female donors; authors suggested clonal diversity may be underestimated. Only six or seven AZD1222 recipients were seropositive at baseline. There were repertoire samples only from the period after the peak T cell response.

This table comes from immunoSEQ multiplex PCR, and its TCRdb copy is limited to in-frame clones, with some not included. The data hold about 110,000 clones, with around 87% observed a single time. Regarding this clone: What it binds is unknown.

The CDR3 totals 14 residues. V was cut by 6 bases and J by 4 bases, with 12 bases left in between. CDR1 MNHEY and CDR2 SVGEGT come from the germline V gene. This clonotype was sampled from an adult who received the AZD1222 COVID-19 vaccine. The V and J genes are TRBV6-2 or TRBV6-3 and TRBJ2-2; perhaps TRBD1 as D (6 bases). The source was peripheral blood, collected 28 days after the second AZD1222 dose. The CDR3 sequence is CASSVDRTTGELFF. For the CDR3, the DNA is TGTGCCAGCAGCGTAGACAGGACCACCGGGGAGCTGTTTTTT.